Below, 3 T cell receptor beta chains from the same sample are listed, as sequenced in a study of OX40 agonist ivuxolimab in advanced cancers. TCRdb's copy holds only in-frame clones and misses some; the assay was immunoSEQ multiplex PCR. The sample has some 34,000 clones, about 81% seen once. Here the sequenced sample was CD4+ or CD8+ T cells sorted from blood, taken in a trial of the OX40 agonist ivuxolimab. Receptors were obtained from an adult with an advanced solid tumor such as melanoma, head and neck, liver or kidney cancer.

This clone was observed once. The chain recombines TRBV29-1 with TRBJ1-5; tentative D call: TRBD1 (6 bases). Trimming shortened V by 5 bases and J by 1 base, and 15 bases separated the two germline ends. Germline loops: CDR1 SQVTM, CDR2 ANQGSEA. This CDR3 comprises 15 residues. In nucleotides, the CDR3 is TGCAGCGTTTCTAGGGGGGCAGGAAGCAATCAGCCCCAGCATTTT. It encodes CSVSRGAGSNQPQHF. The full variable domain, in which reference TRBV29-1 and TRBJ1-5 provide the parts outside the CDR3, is SAVISQKPSRDICQRGTSLTIQCQVDSQVTMMFWYRQQPGQSLTLIATANQGSEATYESGFVIDKFPISRPNLTFSTLTVSNMSPEDSSIYLCSVSRGAGSNQPQHFGDGTRLSIL.

The CDR3 region has the DNA TGCAGTGCTGGACTGGGGCTCCAGTACTTC. Translation gives CSAGLGLQYF. V usage is TRBV20-1 and J usage is TRBJ2-4; D possibly uses TRBD1 or TRBD2 (5 bases each). The V end was cut by 5 bases, the J end by 13 bases, with 12 bases between. CDR3 length: 10 residues. From germline, CDR1 is DFQATT and CDR2 SNEGSKA (reference sequence).

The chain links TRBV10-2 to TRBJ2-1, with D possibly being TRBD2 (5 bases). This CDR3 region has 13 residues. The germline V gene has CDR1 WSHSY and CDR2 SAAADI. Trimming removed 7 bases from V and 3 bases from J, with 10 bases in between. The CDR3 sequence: CASMLAGYNEQFF. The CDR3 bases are TGCGCCAGCATGCTAGCTGGCTACAATGAGCAGTTCTTC.